This TCR beta chain was observed in a study of T cells in Graves' hyperthyroidism and ophthalmopathy. Regions amplified from RNA transcripts were the TCR beta CDR3 regions. First-round RT-PCR with HTBI primers amplified the TCR CDR3 region. TCRdb re-called the multiplex PCR reads with MiXCR, one entry per CDR3 protein. Among 200,000 to 250,000 distinct CDR3 sequences listed, 15% to 20% were seen once. Those patients with uncontrolled infection, other autoimmune disease, pregnancy or lactation were excluded. Clinical symptoms, serum thyroxine and TRAb, thyroid ultrasound and orbital computed tomography were used for the diagnoses. This clonotype was detected many times. This CDR3 region has 13 residues. Germline assignment: CDR1 LNHNV and CDR2 YYDKDF (reference sequence). Trimming cost V 3 bases and J 3 bases; bases outside gene matches: 2.

This TCR was sampled from a man in his forties with Graves' hyperthyroidism. The chain recombines TRBV15 with TRBJ2-7; the match to TRBD1 covers 7 bases. The sequenced sample was blood. The CDR3 loop reads CATSRGQNYEQYF. The DNA for the CDR3 is TGTGCCACCAGCAGGGGACAGAACTACGAGCAGTACTTC.